The source of this T cell receptor (beta chain) is a study of breast tumors, draining lymph nodes, adjacent tissues. Samples came from axillary lymph nodes draining the breast cancer. As to this clonotype: The junction departs from the called germline gene at one end, perhaps through a read error.

TCRdb reprocessed the multiplex PCR reads via MiXCR and lists one record per CDR3 protein. Of about 180,000 distinct CDR3 sequences listed, approximately 33% are singletons. This CDR3 region has 15 residues. Germline V gene data show CDR1 as SGHTA and CDR2 as FQGNSA. The sample was axillary lymph node tissue. The chain couples TRBV7-2 to TRBJ1-3; unclear D gene. The receptor was derived from a female donor with breast cancer. Some clones in this sample may be carry-over from other donors' samples. This CDR3 reads CASSLSWAPGNTIYF. CDR3 DNA sequence: TGCGCCAGCAGCCTCAGCTGGGCCCCTGGAAACACCATATATTTT.